These 26 T cell receptor beta chains came from one sample sequenced in a study of shared clonotypes between healthy human individuals. Measured with immunoSEQ multiplex PCR; TCRdb has only the in-frame clones, and not every one. Here the sample spans approximately 1,500,000 clones, around 97% being singletons. Sequencing input: naive CD4+ T cells sorted from blood. The subset denotes: CD45RA+ positively selected. These receptors all come from a man aged 30 to 39 in good health.

The rearrangement joins TRBV28 to TRBJ1-2; D unclear. Germline values: CDR1 MDHEN, CDR2 SYDVKM. The germline V and J ends were trimmed by 5 bases and 8 bases, with 9 bases remaining between them. The CDR3 contains 11 residues. In nucleotides, the CDR3 is TGTGCCAGCAGTGCCCTCGTGGGCTACACCTTC. Protein product: CASSALVGYTF.

As regards this clone: Other DNA sequences within the sample encode an identical CDR3. This chain links TRBV7-9 with TRBJ2-7; D is undetermined. V lost 5 bases and J lost 4, with 6 bases in between. Per the germline V gene, CDR1 is SEHNR and CDR2 is FQNEAQ (reference sequence). This CDR3 spans 11 amino acids. The DNA of the CDR3 is TGTGCCAGCAGCCCCGGATACGAGCAGTACTTC. This encodes CASSPGYEQYF. The full variable domain, completed using reference TRBV7-9 and TRBJ2-7, is DTGVSQNPRHKITKRGQNVTFRCDPISEHNRLYWYRQTLGQGPEFLTYFQNEAQLEKSRLLSDRFSAERPKGSFSTLEIQRTEQGDSAMYLCASSPGYEQYFGPGTRLTVT.

This rearrangement joins TRBV9 to TRBJ1-2; D perhaps matches TRBD1 (5 bases). There are 14 residues in the CDR3. V was cut by 2 bases and J by 4 bases, with 12 bases left in between. Germline V gene sequence: CDR1 SGDLS, CDR2 YYNGEE. This chain's CDR3 is CASSVGGTAYGYTF. Written as DNA, the CDR3 is TGTGCCAGCAGCGTGGGGGGGACGGCCTATGGCTACACCTTC.

CDR3: CASSVVAEMRVPGNTIYF. As DNA, the CDR3 is TGTGCCAGCAGCGTAGTGGCTGAGATGAGGGTCCCTGGAAACACCATATATTTT. The chain uses TRBV9 and TRBJ1-3; no clear D. The V and J ends lost 0 bases and 2 bases respectively, with 18 bases between them. Germline CDR1 SGDLS, CDR2 YYNGEE. The CDR3 is 18 amino acids.

As to this clone: Other nucleotide sequences from this sample produce the same CDR3. The chain links TRBV29-1 to TRBJ2-3; 8 bases line up with TRBD2. Germline trimming cut 5 bases from V and 3 bases from J; bases unmatched to any gene: 4. The CDR3 has 13 amino acids. CDR1 is SQVTM and CDR2 is ANQGSEA in the germline V gene. CDR3 bases: TGCAGCGTTTCAAGCGGGAGTACAGATACGCAGTATTTT. Residues: CSVSSGSTDTQYF.

The J gene is TRBJ1-5, the V gene TRBV7-9; D is unresolved. Germline assignment: CDR1 SEHNR and CDR2 FQNEAQ (reference sequence). This CDR3 is 15 amino acids long. V lost 1 base, J lost 6 bases, and 13 bases lay in between. CDR3 in amino acids: CASSLGRSGIQPQHF. CDR3 bases: TGTGCCAGCAGCTTAGGAAGGAGCGGCATTCAGCCCCAGCATTTT.

V is TRBV15 and J is TRBJ2-7, with D perhaps matching TRBD2 (6 bases). Germline assignment: CDR1 LNHNV and CDR2 YYDKDF (reference sequence). V lost 0 bases to trimming and J lost 4 bases, with 10 bases between them. There are 14 residues in the CDR3. CDR3 nucleotide sequence: TGTGCCACCAGCAGAGAGCGGGACTTTTACGAGCAGTACTTC. It is translated as CATSRERDFYEQYF.

V usage is TRBV7-2 and J usage is TRBJ2-1, with D possibly being TRBD2 (6 bases). This CDR3 has 15 amino acids. Trimming removed 5 bases from V and 7 bases from J, with 18 bases in between. Germline loops: CDR1 SGHTA, CDR2 FQGNSA. The DNA of the CDR3 is TGTGCCAGCAGCACCCGGAGGGGCCAGGTTAATGAGCAGTTCTTC. Translating gives CASSTRRGQVNEQFF.

In DNA form, the CDR3 reads TGTGCCAGCAGCTTATGGCTAGCGGGAACTTACAATGAGCAGTTCTTC. This sequence encodes CASSLWLAGTYNEQFF. The V call is TRBV7-9, the J call TRBJ2-1; 9 bases are shared with TRBD2. Losses at the gene ends were 2 bases for V and 4 bases for J; bases not matched to a gene: 6. This CDR3 has 16 residues. The germline V gene has CDR1 SEHNR and CDR2 FQNEAQ (reference sequence).

This chain links TRBV4-2 with TRBJ1-2; a possible D gene is TRBD1 (5 bases). In germline, CDR1 is LGHNA, CDR2 YNFKEQ. This CDR3 is built from 15 residues. The V end was cut by 2 bases, the J end by 7 bases, with 17 bases between. The CDR3 nucleotides read TGTGCCAGCAGCCAACAAGGAGGCAGGGTCGGTGGCTACACCTTC. Translating gives CASSQQGGRVGGYTF.

This clone was seen a handful of times. One junction end does not reproduce the germline sequence, and a read error may be involved. V and J are TRBV6-1 and TRBJ1-5, with a possible D match to TRBD1 (6 bases). Germline lookup yields CDR1 MNHNS and CDR2 SASEGT. CDR3 size: 13 residues. The CDR3 DNA follows: TGTGCCAGCCCCGGACAGCCCAGTCAGACCCAGCATTTT. Translated: CASPGQPSQTQHF.

This clone was observed a single time. The chain carries TRBV6-1 and TRBJ2-3; TRBD1 is a possible D gene (5 bases). The CDR3 is 15 residues long. Germline loops: CDR1 MNHNS, CDR2 SASEGT. Trimming pared 5 bases from V and 4 bases from J, leaving 16 bases between. In nucleotides, the CDR3 is TGTGCCAGCAGTCTAGACAGCGTGCAGGCAGATACGCAGTATTTT. Protein sequence: CASSLDSVQADTQYF.

This chain connects TRBV9 to TRBJ2-2; 9 bases match TRBD2. The CDR3 extends over 18 amino acids. The germline CDR1 and CDR2 sequences are SGDLS and YYNGEE. J gave up 5 bases and V 0 bases, and 11 bases lay outside the gene matches. CDR3 nucleotides: TGTGCCAGCAGCGTAGCTCAGGTAGCGGGAGTTTGGACCGGGGAGCTGTTTTTT. Its protein is CASSVAQVAGVWTGELFF. The full variable domain, its missing parts supplied by reference TRBV9 and TRBJ2-2, is DSGVTQTPKHLITATGQRVTLRCSPRSGDLSVYWYQQSLDQGLQFLIQYYNGEERAKGNILERFSAQQFPDLHSELNLSSLELGDSALYFCASSVAQVAGVWTGELFFGEGSRLTVL.

The genes are TRBV4-3 and TRBJ2-3; weak D call: TRBD2 (5 bases). Trimming took off 4 bases at V and 5 bases at J, with 7 bases between the two ends. Looked up from germline, CDR1 is LGHNA and CDR2 is YSLEER. This CDR3 contains 12 residues. The CDR3, as DNA: TGCGCCAGCAGCCCTGAGGGAGATACGCAGTATTTT. As protein: CASSPEGDTQYF.

The V and J genes are TRBV5-1 and TRBJ2-1; 9 bases map to TRBD2. This CDR3 has 15 amino acids. The V gene end was trimmed by 4 bases and the J gene end by 8 bases; junction bases not matched to a gene: 10. Germline-derived CDR1 and CDR2 are SGHRS and YFSETQ. The CDR3 DNA follows: TGCGCCAGCAGCCCCCGGTTAGCGGGAGAGTATGAGCAGTTCTTC. It is translated as CASSPRLAGEYEQFF.

This chain uses TRBV18 with TRBJ2-1; 13 bases agree with TRBD2. Germline V gives CDR1 KGHSH, CDR2 LQKENI. J lost 9 bases, V lost 2 bases, and 7 bases had no gene match. The CDR3 loop spans 16 amino acids. The CDR3 spells CASSPRTSGSVVEQFF. CDR3 nucleotides: TGTGCCAGCTCACCAAGGACTAGCGGGAGTGTGGTTGAGCAGTTCTTC. Filled out from reference TRBV18 and TRBJ2-1, the complete variable domain reads NAGVMQNPRHLVRRRGQEARLRCSPMKGHSHVYWYRQLPEEGLKFMVYLQKENIIDESGMPKERFSAEFPKEGPSILRIQQVVRGDSAAYFCASSPRTSGSVVEQFFGPGTRLTVL.

The chain employs TRBV6-5 and TRBJ1-5; 8 bases are shared with TRBD1. The CDR3 runs 14 residues. Germline CDR1 is MNHEY and CDR2 is SVGAGI. V lost 5 bases and J lost 4; bases outside the gene matches: 4. The CDR3 loop is CASSQGTGNQPQHF. The CDR3 nucleotides are TGTGCCAGCAGTCAGGGGACAGGTAATCAGCCCCAGCATTTT.

The chain uses TRBV19 and TRBJ2-4, with TRBD2 identical over 11 bases. The CDR3 runs 15 residues. The ends lost 5 bases at V and 8 bases at J; junction bases unmatched: 8. Germline V gene data show CDR1 as LNHDA and CDR2 as SQIVND (reference sequence). The CDR3: CASSLRLAGFDIQYF. In DNA, the CDR3 is TGTGCCAGTAGTCTCCGACTAGCGGGGTTTGACATTCAGTACTTC.

In regard to this clone: The sample carries other DNA sequences with the same CDR3. This chain connects TRBV19 to TRBJ2-3, with 8 bases fitting TRBD2. Germline V lookup: CDR1 LNHDA, CDR2 SQIVND (reference sequence). The CDR3 runs 15 residues. Losses at the gene ends were 1 base for V and 3 bases for J; bases not matched to a gene: 3. This chain's CDR3 is CASSIAGGRTDTQYF. The CDR3 region has the DNA TGTGCCAGTAGTATAGCGGGCGGGAGGACAGATACGCAGTATTTT.

Of note for this clone: The sample contains more than one DNA sequence encoding this CDR3. The rearrangement links TRBV28 to TRBJ1-2, with D unresolved. Germline CDR1 MDHEN, CDR2 SYDVKM. The CDR3 is 12 residues long. V was clipped by 2 bases and J by 5 bases, with 6 bases between them. Here the CDR3 reads CASSLAGYGYTF. The DNA of the CDR3 is TGTGCCAGCAGTTTAGCGGGGTATGGCTACACCTTC.

This chain uses TRBV10-3 with TRBJ2-3; D possibly corresponds to TRBD1 (7 bases). Trimming shortened V by 3 bases and J by 4 bases, and 14 bases separated the two germline ends. The CDR3 extends over 15 amino acids. Germline V gene data show CDR1 as ENHRY and CDR2 as SYGVKD. The CDR3 DNA follows: TGTGCCATCAGTGACTTCAGGGGGGCGGCAGATACGCAGTATTTT. Translation: CAISDFRGAADTQYF.

The chain is built from TRBV19 and TRBJ2-6; D assignment may be TRBD1 or TRBD2 (5 bases each). Trimming took off 10 bases at V and 0 bases at J, with 10 bases between the two ends. CDR1 and CDR2 (germline): LNHDA, SQIVND (reference sequence). The CDR3 sequence is 14 residues long. The CDR3 DNA reads TGTGCCACCGAGGGGAACTCTGGGGCCAACGTCCTGACTTTC. It specifies CATEGNSGANVLTF. Based on the CDR3 plus reference TRBV19 and TRBJ2-6, the full variable domain is DGGITQSPKYLFRKEGQNVTLSCEQNLNHDAMYWYRQDPGQGLRLIYYSQIVNDFQKGDIAEGYSVSREKKESFPLTVTSAQKNPTAFYLCATEGNSGANVLTFGAGSRLTVL.

This clone was seen just once. The chain couples TRBV30 to TRBJ1-1; tentative D call: TRBD1 (5 bases). The length of the CDR3 is 13 residues. V was shortened by 4 bases and J by 4 bases, with 13 bases between the two germline ends. From germline, CDR1 is GTSNPN and CDR2 SVGIG (reference sequence). CDR3 nucleotides: TGTGCCTGGACGGGGGTTTTGAGCACTGAAGCTTTCTTT. Amino acid sequence: CAWTGVLSTEAFF.

The genes are TRBV2 and TRBJ2-5, with a weak D call TRBD2 (6 bases). Germline CDR1 and CDR2: SNHLY and FYNNEI. The V and J ends lost 7 bases and 7 bases respectively, with 16 bases between them. This CDR3 region has 13 residues. For the CDR3, the DNA is TGTGCCAGCACCGGGACTCAGGCAGGGACCCAGTACTTC. Residues: CASTGTQAGTQYF.

This chain joins TRBV5-1 and TRBJ2-4, with D maybe TRBD2 (5 bases). V lost 5 bases and J 1 base, leaving 13 bases between the germline ends. CDR1 SGHRS and CDR2 YFSETQ come from the germline V gene. The CDR3 spans 15 residues. CDR3 loop: CASRKEEWAKNIQYF. CDR3 DNA sequence: TGCGCCAGCAGAAAGGAGGAGTGGGCCAAAAACATTCAGTACTTC.

The chain uses TRBV5-4 and TRBJ2-7, with D maybe TRBD2 (5 bases). Trimming removed 4 bases from V and 3 bases from J, with 8 bases in between. Germline-derived CDR1 and CDR2 are SGHNT and YYREEE (reference sequence). This CDR3 spans 12 amino acids. CDR3 coding DNA: TGTGCCAGCAGCCGGGCGGGCTACGAGCAGTACTTC. Its protein product is CASSRAGYEQYF.